Below, 11 T cell receptor beta chains from the same sample are listed, as sequenced in a study of early T cells in non-severe SARS-CoV-2 infection. TCRdb re-called the 5' RACE reads through MiXCR, storing one row per CDR3 protein. The sample holds some 64,000 distinct CDR3 sequences, just over 20% seen once. This sample comprised whole blood, obtained at baseline. The receptor source for this set is an adult who was a healthcare worker with PCR-confirmed SARS-CoV-2 infection or an uninfected control (not recorded which).

This clonotype was detected only a few times. The rearrangement uses TRBV10-3 and TRBJ1-4; TRBD1 matches 9 bases. There are 14 residues in the CDR3. J was trimmed by 8 bases and V by 11 bases; bases with no gene match: 12. Looked up from germline, CDR1 is ENHRY and CDR2 is SYGVKD. The CDR3 nucleotides read TGTGCCTCCAAAAGCGGACAGGGGCAGGAAAAACTGTTTTTT. It is translated as CASKSGQGQEKLFF.

This clonotype was found many times. The gene calls are TRBV25-1 and TRBJ2-1; 11 bases fit TRBD2. Germline values: CDR1 MGHDK, CDR2 SYGVNS. The V segment lost 1 base and the J segment 4 bases; nucleotides outside the gene matches: 6. The CDR3 runs to 17 residues. In nucleotides, the CDR3 is TGTGCCAGCAGTGAATCAGGGGGACTAGCGGTATACAATGAGCAGTTCTTC. Its protein is CASSESGGLAVYNEQFF.

This clonotype was recorded at least ten times. For the CDR3, the DNA is TGTGCCAGCAGCCAAGATGCCGGGAACACTGAAGCTTTCTTT. As protein: CASSQDAGNTEAFF. V and J are TRBV3-1 and TRBJ1-1; no clear D gene. Deletions cut 0 bases from V and 1 base from J, with 6 bases between. The CDR3 covers 14 residues. Germline loops: CDR1 LGHDT, CDR2 YNNKEL (reference sequence).

This chain connects TRBV10-3 to TRBJ2-1; D unclear. This CDR3 spans 12 amino acids. Trimming took 5 bases from V and 10 from J, leaving 12 bases between them. Germline V gives CDR1 ENHRY, CDR2 SYGVKD. CDR3 residues: CAISSGHLEQFF. Here the CDR3 DNA reads TGTGCCATCAGTTCAGGTCATCTAGAGCAGTTCTTC.

This clonotype was seen a handful of times. This chain links TRBV11-3 with TRBJ1-1; D not resolved. V lost 5 bases to trimming and J lost 1 base, with 5 bases between them. This CDR3 has 12 amino acids. Germline V lookup: CDR1 SGHNT, CDR2 YENEEA. The CDR3 nucleotides are TGTGCCAGCAGCGAGCGGAACACTGAAGCTTTCTTT. This translates into CASSERNTEAFF.

This clonotype has just a few counts. This chain joins TRBV28 and TRBJ2-5; TRBD2 matches 7 bases. Germline assignment: CDR1 MDHEN and CDR2 SYDVKM. J gave up 1 base and V 6 bases, and 8 bases lay outside the gene matches. The length of the CDR3 is 15 residues. DNA of the CDR3: TGTGCCAGCAGCCTACCGACTAGCTCCCAAGAGACCCAGTACTTC. Residues: CASSLPTSSQETQYF.

The chain carries TRBV18 and TRBJ1-4; possible D gene TRBD1, 5 bases. This CDR3 region has 13 residues. CDR1 is KGHSH and CDR2 is LQKENI in the germline V gene. The V end lost 6 bases, the J end lost 4 bases, and 9 bases lay between the germline ends. The CDR3 region is CASSRDGNEKLFF. The CDR3 DNA is TGTGCCAGCTCCCGGGACGGTAATGAAAAACTGTTTTTT.

The chain couples TRBV7-9 to TRBJ1-2, with a tentative D call TRBD1 (5 bases). From germline, CDR1 is SEHNR and CDR2 FQNEAQ (reference sequence). The CDR3 extends over 16 amino acids. V was cut by 3 bases and J by 3 bases, with 17 bases left in between. The CDR3 is CASSFGAGRADYGYTF. The CDR3 nucleotides read TGTGCCAGCAGCTTTGGGGCAGGGCGGGCGGACTATGGCTACACCTTC.

The chain links TRBV27 to TRBJ2-5; D gene ambiguous. Between the trimmed V and J ends, which lost 5 bases and 1 base, there was a span of 17 bases. CDR1 is MNHEY and CDR2 is SMNVEV in the germline V gene (reference sequence). The CDR3 is made up of 16 amino acids. The chain's CDR3 is CASSKGPYGLQETQYF. The CDR3 DNA reads TGTGCCAGCAGTAAGGGTCCGTACGGCCTCCAAGAGACCCAGTACTTC.

This chain links TRBV20-1 with TRBJ2-7; D unresolved. The germline V gene encodes CDR1 DFQATT and CDR2 SNEGSKA (reference sequence). Trimming pared 6 bases from V and 4 bases from J, leaving 10 bases between. CDR3 length: 11 amino acids. As DNA, the CDR3 is TGCAGTGCGCGAGCCCCATACGAGCAGTACTTC. It is translated as CSARAPYEQYF.

This clonotype has more than one count but fewer than ten. V gene TRBV30 combines with J gene TRBJ1-1; 10 nucleotides agree with TRBD1. J gave up 11 bases and V 1 base, and 7 bases lay outside the gene matches. The CDR3 is 13 residues long. CDR1 and CDR2 from the germline V gene are GTSNPN and SVGIG (reference sequence). CDR3 in amino acids: CAWSGRQGAIAFF. The CDR3 DNA sequence: TGTGCCTGGAGTGGACGACAGGGGGCTATCGCTTTCTTT.